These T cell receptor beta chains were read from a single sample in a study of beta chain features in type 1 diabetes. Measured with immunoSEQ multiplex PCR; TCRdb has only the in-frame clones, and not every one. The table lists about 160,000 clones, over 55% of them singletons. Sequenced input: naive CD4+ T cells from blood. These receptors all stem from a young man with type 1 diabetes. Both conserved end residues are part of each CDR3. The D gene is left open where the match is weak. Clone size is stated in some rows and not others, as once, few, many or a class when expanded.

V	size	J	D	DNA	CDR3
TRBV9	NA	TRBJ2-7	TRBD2	TGTGCCAGCAGCGTAGGAGTTAGCGGGACCTACGAGCAGTACTTC	CASSVGVSGTYEQYF
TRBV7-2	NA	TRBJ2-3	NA	TGTGCCAGCAGCTTAAAGCAGGCGAGCACAGATACGCAGTATTTT	CASSLKQASTDTQYF
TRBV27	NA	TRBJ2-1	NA	TGTGCCAGCAGTTTATTTTCTGGCGGGGCTACAGTTTACAATGAGCAGTTCTTC	CASSLFSGGATVYNEQFF
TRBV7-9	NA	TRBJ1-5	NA	TGTGCCAGCAGCTTAGGGACGCATAGCAATCAGCCCCAGCATTTT	CASSLGTHSNQPQHF
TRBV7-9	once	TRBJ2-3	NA	TGTGCCAGCAGCTTAGGGGCCGGCACAGATACGCAGTATTTT	CASSLGAGTDTQYF
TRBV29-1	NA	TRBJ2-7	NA	TGCAGCGTTGACGGGGGACAGTTCTCCTACGAGCAGTACTTC	CSVDGGQFSYEQYF
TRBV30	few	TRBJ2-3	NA	TGTGCCTGGATGTTCGGGAGCACAGATACGCAGTATTTT	CAWMFGSTDTQYF
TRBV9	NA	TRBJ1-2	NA	TGTGCCAGCAGCGTAGGACAGGAGTCCTATGGCTACACCTTC	CASSVGQESYGYTF
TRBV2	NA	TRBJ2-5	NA	TGTGCCAGCAGCCCGACCGGGGCAGAGACCCAGTACTTC	CASSPTGAETQYF
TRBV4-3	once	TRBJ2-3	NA	TGCGCCAGCAGCCAAGATCATCCCGCGTCTGCGAGCACAGATACGCAGTATTTT	CASSQDHPASASTDTQYF
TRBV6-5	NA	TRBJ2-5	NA	TGTGCCAGCAGATGGACAGTCCAAGAGACCCAGTACTTC	CASRWTVQETQYF
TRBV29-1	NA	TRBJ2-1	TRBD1	TGCAGCGGGTGGCGTCGGGACAGGGCCCATGAGCAGTTCTTC	CSGWRRDRAHEQFF
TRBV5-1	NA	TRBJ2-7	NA	TGCGCCAGCAGCTACGGCCCAGGCCAGTACTACGAGCAGTACTTC	CASSYGPGQYYEQYF
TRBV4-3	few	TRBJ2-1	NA	TGCGCCAGCAGCCAAGCAGGGGGGGGTAGAGCCAATGAGCAGTTCTTC	CASSQAGGGRANEQFF
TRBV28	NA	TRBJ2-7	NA	TGTGCCAGCAGTTCGGCCTACGAGCAGTACTTC	CASSSAYEQYF
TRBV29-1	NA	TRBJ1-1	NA	TGCAGCGCCGGACGGGCGCCGAACACTGAAGCTTTCTTT	CSAGRAPNTEAFF
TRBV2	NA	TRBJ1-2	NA	TGTGCCAGCAGTGTACAGGGCTATGGCTACACCTTC	CASSVQGYGYTF